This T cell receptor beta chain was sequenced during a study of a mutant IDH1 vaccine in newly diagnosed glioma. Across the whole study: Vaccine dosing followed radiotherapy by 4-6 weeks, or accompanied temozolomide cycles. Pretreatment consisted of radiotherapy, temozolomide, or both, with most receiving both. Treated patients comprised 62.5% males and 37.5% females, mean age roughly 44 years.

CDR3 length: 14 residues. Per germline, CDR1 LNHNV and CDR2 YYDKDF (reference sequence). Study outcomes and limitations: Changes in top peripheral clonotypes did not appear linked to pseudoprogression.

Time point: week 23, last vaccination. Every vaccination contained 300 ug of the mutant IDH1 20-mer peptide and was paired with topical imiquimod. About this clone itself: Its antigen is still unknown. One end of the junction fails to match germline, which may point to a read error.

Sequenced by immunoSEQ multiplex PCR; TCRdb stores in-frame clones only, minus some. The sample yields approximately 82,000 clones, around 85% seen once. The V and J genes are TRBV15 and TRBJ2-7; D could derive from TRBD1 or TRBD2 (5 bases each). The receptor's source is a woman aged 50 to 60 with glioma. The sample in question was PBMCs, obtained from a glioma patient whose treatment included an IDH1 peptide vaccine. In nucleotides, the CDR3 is TGTGCCACCAGCGGAGACATGGGACCCTACGAGCAGTACTTC. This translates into CATSGDMGPYEQYF.